One and the same sample provided the 30 T cell receptor beta chains below, sequenced in a study of beta chain features in type 1 diabetes. Overall study results and limits: Moderate yet significant TCRB CDR3 shortening was seen in Type 1 diabetes patients in all four CD4+ subsets.

No antigens are known for them. Reverse transcription of all isolated RNA meant that expressed TCRB transcripts were sequenced. TCRdb's copy holds only in-frame clones and misses some; the assay was immunoSEQ multiplex PCR. The table lists about 650,000 clones, about an eighth of them singletons. Sequencing was done on a sample of naive CD4+ T cells from blood. These receptors originate from a man under 40 with type 1 diabetes.

This chain uses TRBV2 with TRBJ2-7; 12 bases agree with TRBD2. With V trimmed by 7 bases and J by 6 bases, 10 bases remained unmatched. Germline CDR1 and CDR2: SNHLY and FYNNEI. The CDR3 totals 15 residues. The CDR3 spells CASNPLAGGALEQYF. CDR3 coding DNA: TGTGCCAGCAACCCTCTAGCGGGGGGGGCCCTCGAGCAGTACTTC.

The chain employs TRBV7-9 and TRBJ1-2; a weak D match, TRBD1 (5 bases). This CDR3 region has 16 residues. Trimming took off 5 bases at V and 5 bases at J, with 21 bases between the two ends. Per the germline V gene, CDR1 is SEHNR and CDR2 is FQNEAQ (reference sequence). Here the CDR3 reads CASSAPKRGRTYGYTF. The CDR3 bases are TGTGCCAGCAGCGCTCCTAAAAGGGGCCGGACGTATGGCTACACCTTC.

This chain uses TRBV7-9 with TRBJ2-1; D is possibly TRBD1 or TRBD2 (6 bases each). Germline CDR1 reads SEHNR; CDR2 reads FQNEAQ (reference sequence). This CDR3 is 14 amino acids long. V was pared by 7 bases and J by 4 bases, with 14 bases between. The DNA for the CDR3 is TGTGCCAGCACGGGGGCGACGATGTACAATGAGCAGTTCTTC. Encoded protein: CASTGATMYNEQFF.

This clone was counted a few times. The junction shows a germline mismatch at one end, possibly a read error. V usage is TRBV7-7 and J usage is TRBJ2-2; a weak D match, TRBD1 (5 bases). The germline V gene encodes CDR1 SSHAT and CDR2 FNYEAQ (reference sequence). This CDR3 has 13 residues. The CDR3 nucleotides are TGTGCTAGCAGCCAACAGGACACCGGGGAGCTGTTTTTT. This translates into CASSQQDTGELFF.

This chain uses TRBV5-1 with TRBJ1-4, with D perhaps TRBD1 (5 bases). Germline CDR1 SGHRS, CDR2 YFSETQ. Between the trimmed V and J ends, which lost 4 bases and 8 bases, there was a span of 15 bases. The CDR3 loop spans 14 amino acids. The CDR3 here is CASSLQGVDEKLFF. Written as DNA, the CDR3 is TGCGCCAGCAGCCTTCAGGGAGTGGACGAAAAACTGTTTTTT.

This clone was seen a handful of times. This rearrangement joins TRBV9 to TRBJ1-2, with 7 bases lining up with TRBD1. The germline gives CDR1 SGDLS, CDR2 YYNGEE. This CDR3 is 14 amino acids long. J gave up 2 bases and V 3 bases, and 4 bases lay outside the gene matches. CDR3 coding DNA: TGTGCCAGCAGCGAGACGACAGGGAACTATGGCTACACCTTC. As protein: CASSETTGNYGYTF.

The chain carries TRBV19 and TRBJ1-5; 10 bases line up with TRBD1. The CDR3 runs 14 residues. Trimming at V came to 3 bases and at J to 6 bases, leaving 2 bases not matched to a gene. CDR1 is LNHDA and CDR2 is SQIVND in the germline V gene (reference sequence). The DNA of the CDR3 is TGTGCCAGTAGTATGGGACAGGGGACTCAGCCCCAGCATTTT. This encodes CASSMGQGTQPQHF.

This clone was counted only a few times. This sequence joins TRBV4-2 and TRBJ2-5, with D maybe TRBD2 (5 bases). The CDR3 contains 16 residues. Germline-derived CDR1 and CDR2 are LGHNA and YNFKEQ. V was clipped by 1 base and J by 5 bases, with 17 bases between them. The CDR3 DNA follows: TGTGCCAGCAGCCAAGGGGTTAACAGCGGACTGGAGACCCAGTACTTC. Its translation is CASSQGVNSGLETQYF.

The chain links TRBV7-2 to TRBJ1-2; D may be TRBD1 (6 bases). Trimming removed 2 bases from V and 4 bases from J, with 14 bases in between. This CDR3 is built from 15 residues. Germline V lookup: CDR1 SGHTA, CDR2 FQGNSA. This chain's CDR3 is CASSLRTAATYGYTF. CDR3 nucleotides: TGTGCCAGCAGCTTACGGACAGCGGCGACCTATGGCTACACCTTC.

On this clone: Other nucleotide sequences in the sample specify the same CDR3. This chain links TRBV6-6 with TRBJ2-3, with 8 bases identical to TRBD2. V trimming: 8 bases; J trimming: 3 bases; junction bases outside the gene matches: 7. In germline, CDR1 is MNHNY, CDR2 SVGAGI (reference sequence). The CDR3 covers 14 residues. The CDR3 nucleotides are TGTGCCAGCCGCACTAGCGGTGGTACAGATACGCAGTATTTT. Translation gives CASRTSGGTDTQYF.

The rearrangement uses TRBV25-1 and TRBJ1-4, with D possibly TRBD1 on 6 matching bases. CDR3 length: 14 amino acids. Germline CDR1 reads MGHDK; CDR2 reads SYGVNS. V lost 4 bases and J lost 7, with 13 bases in between. The CDR3 loop is CASSAYREGEKLFF. The CDR3 coding sequence is TGTGCCAGCAGTGCCTACAGGGAGGGTGAAAAACTGTTTTTT.

The rearrangement uses TRBV10-1 and TRBJ1-4; D is undetermined. V shed 2 bases and J shed 8 bases, with 9 bases lying between them. The CDR3 contains 13 residues. In germline, CDR1 is WNHNN, CDR2 SYGVQD (reference sequence). In nucleotides, the CDR3 is TGCGCCAGCAGTGAGCCTGGAGAGGAAAAACTGTTTTTT. Its translation: CASSEPGEEKLFF.

The V gene is TRBV5-4, the J gene TRBJ1-2; 9 bases agree with TRBD1. This CDR3 is 15 amino acids long. Germline CDR1 and CDR2: SGHNT and YYREEE (reference sequence). V trimming: 5 bases; J trimming: 8 bases; junction bases outside the gene matches: 13. CDR3 protein: CASRQNTGGDPGYTF. The CDR3 DNA reads TGTGCCAGCAGACAAAATACAGGGGGCGATCCCGGCTACACCTTC.

This clone was detected only a few times. J is TRBJ1-6 and V is TRBV2; D not certain. CDR1 SNHLY and CDR2 FYNNEI come from the germline V gene. V lost 8 bases and J 0 bases, leaving 8 bases between the germline ends. The CDR3 extends over 14 amino acids. CDR3 in DNA: TGTGCCAGCGCCGCGAGCTCCTATAATTCACCCCTCCACTTT. Encoded protein: CASAASSYNSPLHF.

The chain combines TRBV29-1 with TRBJ1-1, with 10 bases fitting TRBD1. CDR3 length: 11 residues. Germline lookup yields CDR1 SQVTM and CDR2 ANQGSEA. The trim removed 6 bases at V and 12 bases at J, leaving 7 bases unmatched. The CDR3 DNA is TGCAGCGTGGCCAGACAGGGGGCGACTTTCTTT. This encodes CSVARQGATFF.

The J gene is TRBJ1-5, the V gene TRBV28; 10 bases map to TRBD1. Per the germline V gene, CDR1 is MDHEN and CDR2 is SYDVKM. Unmatched junction bases numbered 5, after V lost 3 bases and J lost 6 bases. CDR3 size: 15 residues. CDR3 sequence: CASSLGQGQGQPQHF. As DNA, the CDR3 is TGTGCCAGCAGTTTGGGACAGGGGCAAGGTCAGCCCCAGCATTTT.

The V call is TRBV10-3, the J call TRBJ2-5; TRBD1 aligns across 10 bases. Germline V gives CDR1 ENHRY, CDR2 SYGVKD. Trimming cost V 4 bases and J 5 bases; bases outside gene matches: 10. This CDR3 has 16 residues. The CDR3 is CAISARQGAYGETQYF. The CDR3 DNA sequence: TGTGCCATCAGTGCCAGACAGGGGGCTTACGGGGAGACCCAGTACTTC.

The chain uses TRBV5-1 and TRBJ1-5; unclear D gene. Germline V gives CDR1 SGHRS, CDR2 YFSETQ. The CDR3 extends over 15 amino acids. Deletions cut 0 bases from V and 7 bases from J, with 14 bases between. The CDR3 loop reads CASSLGPISTQPQHF. In DNA form, the CDR3 reads TGCGCCAGCAGCTTGGGACCGATCTCAACCCAGCCCCAGCATTTT.

The genes are TRBV10-3 and TRBJ1-2; possibly TRBD1 for D (5 bases). This CDR3 contains 13 residues. V shed 5 bases and J shed 1 base, with 8 bases lying between them. Per the germline V gene, CDR1 is ENHRY and CDR2 is SYGVKD. The CDR3 nucleotides are TGTGCCATCAGTTATGACAGTAACTATGGCTACACCTTC. Amino acids: CAISYDSNYGYTF.

Only a few counts were recorded for this clone. The DNA for the CDR3 is TGTGCCAGCAGCTCTTCACGGAACACTGAAGCTTTCTTT. Protein: CASSSSRNTEAFF. V gene TRBV5-5 combines with J gene TRBJ1-1; D gene ambiguous. V was clipped by 3 bases and J by 1 base, with 7 bases between them. The V gene's germline CDR1 is SGHKS and CDR2 YYEKEE (reference sequence). This CDR3 has 13 amino acids. Full variable domain (rest looked up from reference TRBV5-5 and TRBJ1-1): DAGVTQSPTHLIKTRGQQVTLRCSPISGHKSVSWYQQVLGQGPQFIFQYYEKEERGRGNFPDRFSARQFPNYSSELNVNALLLGDSALYLCASSSSRNTEAFFGQGTRLTVV.

The genes are TRBV29-1 and TRBJ1-2; D remains unclear. CDR1 SQVTM and CDR2 ANQGSEA come from the germline V gene. V lost 4 bases, J lost 4 bases, and 13 bases lay in between. This CDR3 comprises 13 residues. Here the CDR3 reads CSVVEQTSYGYTF. In nucleotides, the CDR3 is TGCAGCGTTGTCGAGCAAACCAGCTATGGCTACACCTTC.

This clone was seen a handful of times. V usage is TRBV5-4 and J usage is TRBJ1-2, with no clear D. With 4 bases removed from V and 0 bases from J, the gap between germline ends came to 13 bases. Germline values: CDR1 SGHNT, CDR2 YYREEE (reference sequence). CDR3 length: 15 residues. CDR3 coding DNA: TGTGCCAGCAGCCCATACAATGTGGCTAACTATGGCTACACCTTC. This sequence encodes CASSPYNVANYGYTF.

This chain joins TRBV7-9 and TRBJ2-2; D uncertain. This CDR3 has 16 residues. Germline CDR1 is SEHNR and CDR2 is FQNEAQ (reference sequence). Between the trimmed V and J ends, which lost 6 bases and 3 bases, there was a span of 17 bases. CDR3 nucleotide sequence: TGTGCCAGCAGACCGCACGGGTCAGGCGACACCGGGGAGCTGTTTTTT. Its translation: CASRPHGSGDTGELFF.

This clone has a handful of counts. The chain uses TRBV9 and TRBJ2-3; D possibly matches TRBD1 or TRBD2 (6 bases each). The CDR3 runs to 17 residues. The V gene lost 0 bases and the J gene lost 5 bases, with 19 bases spanning the gap. Germline CDR1 reads SGDLS; CDR2 reads YYNGEE. Here the CDR3 reads CASSVVVGRGTQDTQYF. The DNA for the CDR3 is TGTGCCAGCAGCGTAGTAGTGGGTCGGGGGACACAAGATACGCAGTATTTT.

This clone was seen a few times. V usage is TRBV7-9 and J usage is TRBJ2-5, with TRBD1 identical over 7 bases. The CDR3 has 15 residues. Germline V lookup: CDR1 SEHNR, CDR2 FQNEAQ (reference sequence). The V segment lost 5 bases and the J segment 5 bases; nucleotides outside the gene matches: 11. CDR3 amino acids: CASSPGQHGSETQYF. The CDR3, as DNA: TGTGCCAGCAGCCCGGGACAGCACGGATCGGAGACCCAGTACTTC.

This chain joins TRBV4-2 and TRBJ1-4; 7 bases match TRBD1. With 0 bases clipped from V and 6 bases from J, the junction kept 10 bases outside the gene matches. Germline lookup yields CDR1 LGHNA and CDR2 YNFKEQ. This CDR3 has 17 amino acids. This chain's CDR3 is CASSQDNPGQRDEKLFF. DNA for the CDR3: TGTGCCAGCAGCCAAGATAATCCGGGACAGAGAGATGAAAAACTGTTTTTT.

The rearrangement joins TRBV30 to TRBJ2-5; maybe TRBD1 (5 bases). Between the trimmed V and J ends, which lost 0 bases and 0 bases, there was a span of 11 bases. This CDR3 has 15 residues. The V gene's germline CDR1 is GTSNPN and CDR2 SVGIG (reference sequence). CDR3 sequence: CAWSVRNRYQETQYF. In DNA, the CDR3 is TGTGCCTGGAGTGTACGGAACAGGTACCAAGAGACCCAGTACTTC.

This clone turned up a few times. The chain has TRBV29-1 and TRBJ1-2; D might be TRBD1 (5 bases). V was clipped by 4 bases and J by 4 bases, with 22 bases between them. There are 16 residues in the CDR3. Germline V gene sequence: CDR1 SQVTM, CDR2 ANQGSEA. The CDR3 loop reads CSVGTGTKVSGYGYTF. The CDR3 bases are TGCAGCGTTGGAACCGGGACCAAAGTAAGCGGCTATGGCTACACCTTC.

The rearrangement uses TRBV27 and TRBJ2-5; 8 bases line up with TRBD1. Germline V CDR1 and CDR2: MNHEY, SMNVEV (reference sequence). The length of the CDR3 is 15 residues. The V segment lost 2 bases and the J segment 1 base; nucleotides outside the gene matches: 3. The CDR3 loop is CASSLQGASQETQYF. For the CDR3, the DNA is TGTGCCAGCAGTTTACAGGGGGCATCCCAAGAGACCCAGTACTTC.

This clone was found a few times. The chain combines TRBV2 with TRBJ2-5; TRBD1 might be the D (5 bases). The CDR3 contains 16 residues. V shed 3 bases and J shed 4 bases, with 18 bases lying between them. Germline CDR1 is SNHLY and CDR2 is FYNNEI. The CDR3 here is CASSDAAGLGIETQYF. CDR3 in DNA: TGTGCCAGCAGTGATGCCGCAGGGTTAGGGATAGAGACCCAGTACTTC.